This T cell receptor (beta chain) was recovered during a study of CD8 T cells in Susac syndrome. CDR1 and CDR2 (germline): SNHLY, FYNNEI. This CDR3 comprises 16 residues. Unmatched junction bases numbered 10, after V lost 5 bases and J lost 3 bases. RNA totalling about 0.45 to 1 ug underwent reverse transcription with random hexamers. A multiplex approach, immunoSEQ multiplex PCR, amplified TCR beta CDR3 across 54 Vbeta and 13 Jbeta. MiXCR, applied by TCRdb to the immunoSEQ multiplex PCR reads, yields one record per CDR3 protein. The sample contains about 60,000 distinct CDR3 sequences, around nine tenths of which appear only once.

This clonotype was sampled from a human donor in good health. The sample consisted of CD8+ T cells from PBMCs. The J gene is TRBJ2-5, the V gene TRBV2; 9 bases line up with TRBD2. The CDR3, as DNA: TGTGCCAGCAGTTCCCAGCTAGCGGGGACCAAAGAGACCCAGTACTTC. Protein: CASSSQLAGTKETQYF.